The 15 T cell receptor beta chains below all came from one sample that was sequenced in a study of blood T cell repertoires in COVID-19. Sequenced by immunoSEQ multiplex PCR; TCRdb stores in-frame clones only, minus some. The sample has some 240,000 clones, around 84% seen once; the top ten hold under 5%. Sequenced sample: PBMCs or T cells enriched from blood (not recorded which). These receptors were collected from a man under 40 with acute COVID-19.

This chain joins TRBV4-3 and TRBJ2-1; 7 bases are a match to TRBD2. The CDR3 is 16 residues long. V gave up 4 bases and J gave up 5 bases; unmatched junction bases: 11. Germline V gene lookup returns CDR1 LGHNA and CDR2 YSLEER. The CDR3 protein is CASSRVGDYAHNEQFF. In nucleotides, the CDR3 is TGCGCCAGCAGCCGTGTAGGGGACTATGCCCACAATGAGCAGTTCTTC.

The rearrangement joins TRBV10-2 to TRBJ1-3, with 7 bases matching TRBD1. J lost 2 bases, V lost 3 bases, and 1 base had no gene match. The CDR3 sequence is 14 residues long. Germline V gene data show CDR1 as WSHSY and CDR2 as SAAADI. The CDR3 here is CASSDDRAGNTIYF. In DNA form, the CDR3 reads TGCGCCAGCAGTGATGACAGGGCTGGAAACACCATATATTTT.

The genes are TRBV7-9 and TRBJ1-4, with a possible D match to TRBD1 (6 bases). Trimming pared 5 bases from V and 7 bases from J, leaving 20 bases between. Per the germline V gene, CDR1 is SEHNR and CDR2 is FQNEAQ (reference sequence). The length of the CDR3 is 16 residues. The CDR3 is CASSKAGQARGEKLFF. CDR3 nucleotide sequence: TGTGCCAGCAGCAAAGCGGGCCAGGCCAGGGGTGAAAAACTGTTTTTT.

In regard to this clone: Relative to the germline gene, one junction end is altered; a read error may explain this. V and J are TRBV5-1 and TRBJ2-1; 10 bases are shared with TRBD2. This CDR3 is built from 14 residues. Germline V lookup: CDR1 SGHRS, CDR2 YFSETQ. The CDR3 region is CASSLTSGNNEQFF. CDR3 nucleotides: TGTGCCAGCAGCTTAACTAGCGGGAACAATGAGCAGTTCTTC. The variable domain in full, with the rest retrieved from reference TRBV5-1 and TRBJ2-1, is KAGVTQTPRYLIKTRGQQVTLSCSPISGHRSVSWYQQTPGQGLQFLFEYFSETQRNKGNFPGRFSGRQFSNSRSEMNVSTLELGDSALYLCASSLTSGNNEQFFGPGTRLTVL.

In this sample, this clone turned up once. V is TRBV7-9 and J is TRBJ2-6; maybe TRBD1 (5 bases). The CDR3 has 15 residues. Per the germline V gene, CDR1 is SEHNR and CDR2 is FQNEAQ (reference sequence). Trimming left V 11 bases short and J 2 bases short, with 16 bases between. The CDR3, as DNA: TGTGCCTCAGGACACACACAGACTGGGGCCAACGTCCTGACTTTC. This gives the protein CASGHTQTGANVLTF.

This clone was found a few times. This chain connects TRBV12-3 or TRBV12-4 to TRBJ1-2; D is possibly TRBD1 (6 bases). Deletions cut 7 bases from V and 6 bases from J, with 12 bases between. The CDR3 extends over 12 amino acids. The CDR3 here is CASTRTAHGYTF. Written as DNA, the CDR3 is TGTGCCAGCACCCGGACAGCCCATGGCTACACCTTC.

The genes are TRBV24-1 and TRBJ2-3, with D possibly TRBD1 on 5 matching bases. The V and J ends lost 7 bases and 1 base respectively, with 14 bases between them. From germline, CDR1 is KGHDR and CDR2 SFDVKD. CDR3 length equals 15 residues. CDR3 in amino acids: CATSWGVWGTDTQYF. The CDR3 DNA reads as TGTGCCACCAGCTGGGGCGTTTGGGGCACAGATACGCAGTATTTT.

The gene calls are TRBV29-1 and TRBJ1-1; D is unclear. Trimming stripped 7 bases from V and 1 base from J, with 19 bases between. The CDR3 is made up of 15 amino acids. Germline V gives CDR1 SQVTM, CDR2 ANQGSEA. CDR3 region: CSEILFGEKNTEAFF. As DNA, the CDR3 is TGCAGCGAAATACTTTTCGGGGAAAAGAACACTGAAGCTTTCTTT.

The chain combines TRBV10-2 with TRBJ1-2, with a weak D call TRBD1 (6 bases). The CDR3 is 16 amino acids. Trimming left V 6 bases short and J 3 bases short, with 20 bases between. Germline V lookup: CDR1 WSHSY, CDR2 SAAADI. CDR3 in amino acids: CASRATGTPQDYGYTF. In DNA form, the CDR3 reads TGCGCCAGCAGAGCCACCGGGACACCTCAGGACTATGGCTACACCTTC.

The V gene is TRBV5-6, the J gene TRBJ2-4, with TRBD1 matching 7 bases. V lost 2 bases and J lost 11; bases outside the gene matches: 13. The CDR3 totals 15 residues. Germline CDR1 and CDR2: SGHDT and YYEEEE. The CDR3: CASSFGTEPKTFQYF. The CDR3 nucleotides read TGTGCCAGCAGCTTTGGGACAGAGCCAAAAACTTTTCAGTACTTC.

CDR3 DNA: TGTGCCAGCAGTGAAACAGGGGGTAGAAGTGGTAACTATGGCTACACCTTC. Translation: CASSETGGRSGNYGYTF. This chain joins TRBV27 and TRBJ1-2, with 8 positions matching TRBD1. V gave up 5 bases and J gave up 1 base; unmatched junction bases: 12. Germline CDR1 and CDR2: MNHEY and SMNVEV (reference sequence). The CDR3 has 17 residues.

This sequence joins TRBV5-1 and TRBJ2-4, with D hard to call. Germline V gene lookup returns CDR1 SGHRS and CDR2 YFSETQ. There are 15 residues in the CDR3. V shed 4 bases and J shed 0 bases, with 11 bases lying between them. The CDR3 sequence: CASSPTPIAKNIQYF. Here the CDR3 DNA reads TGCGCCAGCAGCCCCACTCCGATAGCCAAAAACATTCAGTACTTC.

Notes on this clone: An end of the junction does not agree with germline; a read error may underlie this. This chain links TRBV5-1 with TRBJ1-1; a possible D gene is TRBD1 (6 bases). Germline V gene data show CDR1 as SGHRS and CDR2 as YFSETQ. This CDR3 is 14 amino acids long. CDR3 residues: CASSRPGDNTEAFF. The CDR3 DNA reads TGTGCCAGCAGCCGGCCAGGGGACAACACTGAAGCTTTCTTT.

A single count supports this clone. V is TRBV6-5 and J is TRBJ1-6, with D tentatively TRBD1 (6 bases). From germline, CDR1 is MNHEY and CDR2 SVGAGI. The CDR3 spans 16 residues. Trimming pared 0 bases from V and 10 bases from J, leaving 16 bases between. The DNA for the CDR3 is TGTGCCAGCAGTTACTCGGTAACAGGGAAGGGGTCACCCCTCCACTTT. It is translated as CASSYSVTGKGSPLHF.

J is TRBJ1-1 and V is TRBV19; 10 bases map to TRBD1. Losses at the gene ends were 6 bases for V and 10 bases for J; bases not matched to a gene: 2. Germline CDR1 is LNHDA and CDR2 is SQIVND (reference sequence). CDR3 length: 11 residues. Here the CDR3 DNA reads TGTGCCAGTAGGTGGACAGGGGGAGCTTTCTTT. Its protein product is CASRWTGGAFF.